The 25 T cell receptor beta chains given below trace back to one sample, sequenced in a study of human T cells and chemical hapten exposure. TCRdb recomputed calls from the RACE reads with MiXCR, one row per CDR3 protein. The sample contains about 170,000 distinct CDR3 sequences, about 30% of which appear only once. Time point specified: patch test 3, about 24 weeks after DPC sensitization. Treatment specified: therapeutic diphenylcyclopropenone sensitization with weekly scalp DPC. The sequenced sample was whole blood, obtained in connection with sensitization to the hapten diphenylcyclopropenone (DPC). The receptors stem from a woman aged 18-29 years with alopecia areata. Some clones in this sample may be carry-over from other donors' samples.

Written as DNA, the CDR3 is TGTGCCAGCAGTTATGGGCGGGCGGGAACCTACGAGCAGTACTTC. Its translation: CASSYGRAGTYEQYF. The J gene is TRBJ2-7, the V gene TRBV27, with D maybe TRBD2 (6 bases). The V gene lost 4 bases and the J gene lost 2 bases, with 15 bases spanning the gap. Germline V CDR1 and CDR2: MNHEY, SMNVEV (reference sequence). The CDR3 length is 15 residues.

The chain is built from TRBV9 and TRBJ2-1; TRBD1 or TRBD2 may be the D gene (6 bases each). The V gene's germline CDR1 is SGDLS and CDR2 YYNGEE. CDR3 length equals 15 residues. V lost 4 bases and J lost 5, with 16 bases in between. In DNA, the CDR3 is TGTGCCAGCAGCATTAGGGGGGCCTTTAACAATGAGCAGTTCTTC. Translated, it gives CASSIRGAFNNEQFF.

V is TRBV12-3 or TRBV12-4 and J is TRBJ2-5, with D perhaps TRBD1 (6 bases). This CDR3 has 16 amino acids. The V end lost 5 bases, the J end lost 5 bases, and 21 bases lay between the germline ends. The DNA for the CDR3 is TGTGCCAGCAGTCCCCCAGGTCCTAGGGGGATGGAGACCCAGTACTTC. This translates into CASSPPGPRGMETQYF.

V usage is TRBV29-1 and J usage is TRBJ2-1, with D tentatively TRBD2 (5 bases). This CDR3 region has 14 residues. Deletions cut 5 bases from V and 0 bases from J, with 11 bases between. Per the germline V gene, CDR1 is SQVTM and CDR2 is ANQGSEA. The CDR3 sequence: CSVIGLSSYNEQFF. The CDR3, as DNA: TGCAGCGTTATAGGACTTAGCTCCTACAATGAGCAGTTCTTC.

The chain employs TRBV13 and TRBJ2-2; the D gene could be TRBD1 or TRBD2 (5 bases each). CDR3 length equals 14 residues. Trimming pared 3 bases from V and 4 bases from J, leaving 9 bases between. Germline lookup yields CDR1 PRHDT and CDR2 FYEKMQ (reference sequence). The CDR3 loop reads CASSLWGTTGELFF. Here the CDR3 DNA reads TGTGCCAGCAGCTTGTGGGGGACCACCGGGGAGCTGTTTTTT.

Points on this clonotype: A junction end diverges from the germline sequence, so it may reflect a read error. The V and J genes are TRBV14 and TRBJ2-3, with no clear D. The length of the CDR3 is 13 residues. Germline V gives CDR1 SGHDN, CDR2 FVKESK. This CDR3 is CASSKDIRDTQYF. CDR3 sequence (DNA): TGTGCCAGCAGCAAAGACATCAGAGATACGCAGTATTTT. The full variable domain, in which reference TRBV14 and TRBJ2-3 provide the parts outside the CDR3, is EAGVTQFPSHSVIEKGQTVTLRCDPISGHDNLYWYRRVMGKEIKFLLHFVKESKQDESGMPNNRFLAERTGGTYSTLKVQPAELEDSGVYFCASSKDIRDTQYFGPGTRLTVL.

Only a few counts were recorded for this clonotype. The chain has TRBV7-8 and TRBJ2-7; 9 nucleotides match TRBD1. The germline CDR1 and CDR2 sequences are SGHVS and FQNEAQ. The CDR3 is 14 amino acids. V lost 6 bases to trimming and J lost 0 bases; unmatched junction nucleotides: 3. In DNA form, the CDR3 reads TGTGCCAGCAGGTACAGGGGGCTCTCCTACGAGCAGTACTTC. It yields the protein CASRYRGLSYEQYF.

The chain employs TRBV7-2 and TRBJ1-6, with D possibly being TRBD1 (5 bases). The CDR3 has 14 residues. CDR1 SGHTA and CDR2 FQGNSA come from the germline V gene. V shed 3 bases and J shed 7 bases, with 10 bases lying between them. The CDR3 nucleotides are TGTGCCAGCAGCTTCCGGACATGGAATTCACCCCTCCACTTT. Translation gives CASSFRTWNSPLHF. Based on the CDR3 plus reference TRBV7-2 and TRBJ1-6, the full variable domain is GAGVSQSPSNKVTEKGKDVELRCDPISGHTALYWYRQSLGQGLEFLIYFQGNSAPDKSGLPSDRFSAERTGGSVSTLTIQRTQQEDSAVYLCASSFRTWNSPLHFGNGTRLTVT.

The CDR3 here is CAISVSGASDNEQFF. The CDR3 nucleotides are TGTGCCATCAGTGTTAGTGGGGCTTCAGACAATGAGCAGTTCTTC. J is TRBJ2-1 and V is TRBV10-3; tentative D call: TRBD1 (5 bases). The CDR3 runs 15 residues. The V end lost 4 bases, the J end lost 5 bases, and 15 bases lay between the germline ends. The germline V gene has CDR1 ENHRY and CDR2 SYGVKD.

This clonotype was recorded many times. The V gene is TRBV29-1, the J gene TRBJ2-2; 8 bases fit TRBD2. Germline V gives CDR1 SQVTM, CDR2 ANQGSEA. This CDR3 comprises 15 residues. After removal of 5 bases from V and 4 bases from J, the junction contained 9 bases not matched to a gene. The CDR3 DNA sequence: TGCAGCGTTACCCTTAGCGGGGAGGGCACCGGGGAGCTGTTTTTT. Its translation: CSVTLSGEGTGELFF.

This chain connects TRBV4-2 to TRBJ1-4; D perhaps matches TRBD1 (6 bases). The V gene's germline CDR1 is LGHNA and CDR2 YNFKEQ. The CDR3 length is 18 residues. With 0 bases removed from V and 7 bases from J, the gap between germline ends came to 21 bases. The CDR3 DNA reads as TGTGCCAGCAGCCAAGAGATCGGGGTCTCGGGGACACCTGAAAAACTGTTTTTT. Translated, it gives CASSQEIGVSGTPEKLFF.

The chain has TRBV27 and TRBJ2-7, with D perhaps TRBD1 or TRBD2 (5 bases each). Trimming removed 4 bases from V and 3 bases from J, with 25 bases in between. Germline V lookup: CDR1 MNHEY, CDR2 SMNVEV (reference sequence). The CDR3 has 18 amino acids. The chain's CDR3 is CASSSSFPPPGRGYEQYF. The CDR3 DNA follows: TGTGCCAGCAGTTCCTCCTTTCCACCCCCGGGACGGGGCTACGAGCAGTACTTC.

Many counts were recorded for this clonotype. The chain recombines TRBV28 with TRBJ2-7, with no clear D. The CDR3 length is 15 residues. V gave up 5 bases and J gave up 2 bases, with 16 bases separating them. Germline V gene lookup returns CDR1 MDHEN and CDR2 SYDVKM. CDR3 region: CASSPRTARPYEQYF. The CDR3 region has the DNA TGTGCCAGCAGTCCCCGGACCGCCCGCCCCTACGAGCAGTACTTC.

The V and J genes are TRBV10-3 and TRBJ2-2; weak D call: TRBD2 (5 bases). Trimming left V 10 bases short and J 3 bases short, with 15 bases between. The CDR3 totals 14 residues. Germline V gene lookup returns CDR1 ENHRY and CDR2 SYGVKD. In DNA form, the CDR3 reads TGTGCCACCAGCGGACTGATTTACACCGGGGAGCTGTTTTTT. Translating gives CATSGLIYTGELFF.

This clonotype was picked up a small number of times. The chain couples TRBV25-1 to TRBJ2-2; no clear D gene. The CDR3 length is 15 residues. The V end was cut by 1 base, the J end by 6 bases, with 12 bases between. Germline V gene data show CDR1 as MGHDK and CDR2 as SYGVNS. CDR3 DNA: TGTGCCAGCAGTGAATTCCAGGTCAAGGCCGGGGAGCTGTTTTTT. It encodes CASSEFQVKAGELFF.

V is TRBV28 and J is TRBJ1-2; D might be TRBD1 (6 bases). The germline V gene has CDR1 MDHEN and CDR2 SYDVKM. Trimming stripped 5 bases from V and 7 bases from J, with 14 bases between. The CDR3 is made up of 13 amino acids. The CDR3 spells CASSEQGTSGYTF. The CDR3 nucleotides are TGTGCCAGCAGTGAACAGGGAACGTCTGGCTACACCTTC.

This clonotype was counted between two and nine times. This chain links TRBV18 with TRBJ2-1; the match to TRBD2 covers 9 bases. The CDR3 has 13 residues. V trimming: 3 bases; J trimming: 8 bases; junction bases outside the gene matches: 2. Germline assignment: CDR1 KGHSH and CDR2 LQKENI. The CDR3 reads CASSPTSGHEQFF. In DNA, the CDR3 is TGTGCCAGCTCACCGACTAGCGGCCATGAGCAGTTCTTC. The whole variable domain, remainder taken from reference TRBV18 and TRBJ2-1, is NAGVMQNPRHLVRRRGQEARLRCSPMKGHSHVYWYRQLPEEGLKFMVYLQKENIIDESGMPKERFSAEFPKEGPSILRIQQVVRGDSAAYFCASSPTSGHEQFFGPGTRLTVL.

The chain recombines TRBV6-2 or TRBV6-3 with TRBJ2-1; D is unclear. CDR1 and CDR2 (germline): MNHEY, SVGEGT. This CDR3 is 11 amino acids long. V shed 6 bases and J shed 4 bases, with 4 bases lying between them. CDR3 sequence: CASRRYNEQFF. The CDR3 coding sequence is TGTGCCAGCAGGCGATACAATGAGCAGTTCTTC.

This chain joins TRBV25-1 and TRBJ1-6, with D unclear. V lost 2 bases and J 7 bases, leaving 9 bases between the germline ends. This CDR3 spans 14 amino acids. Per the germline V gene, CDR1 is MGHDK and CDR2 is SYGVNS. The DNA for the CDR3 is TGTGCCAGCAGTGAACCGGAAAGAAATTCACCCCTCCACTTT. Residues: CASSEPERNSPLHF.

The J gene is TRBJ2-5, the V gene TRBV5-1; 8 nucleotides line up with TRBD1. Per germline, CDR1 SGHRS and CDR2 YFSETQ. Germline trimming cut 4 bases from V and 1 base from J; bases unmatched to any gene: 6. The CDR3 covers 15 residues. This CDR3 is CASSATGGPQETQYF. The CDR3 coding sequence is TGCGCCAGCAGCGCCACAGGGGGGCCCCAAGAGACCCAGTACTTC.

This clonotype appeared a few times. This chain connects TRBV29-1 to TRBJ2-5; D not certain. Germline V gene lookup returns CDR1 SQVTM and CDR2 ANQGSEA. Deletions cut 2 bases from V and 3 bases from J, with 7 bases between. The CDR3 is 12 amino acids. CDR3 region: CSVENRKETQYF. The CDR3 DNA follows: TGCAGCGTTGAAAATCGCAAAGAGACCCAGTACTTC.

This clonotype showed up many times. The rearrangement joins TRBV6-6 to TRBJ2-3; 7 bases align to TRBD1. The CDR3 covers 17 residues. With 2 bases clipped from V and 2 bases from J, the junction kept 10 bases outside the gene matches. Per germline, CDR1 MNHNY and CDR2 SVGAGI (reference sequence). The CDR3 sequence: CASSYATGDSPTDTQYF. CDR3 coding DNA: TGTGCCAGCAGTTACGCGACCGGGGACAGCCCCACAGATACGCAGTATTTT.

This chain joins TRBV29-1 and TRBJ2-7, with TRBD1 matching 11 bases. Looked up from germline, CDR1 is SQVTM and CDR2 is ANQGSEA. The V gene end was trimmed by 7 bases and the J gene end by 5 bases; junction bases not matched to a gene: 4. The CDR3 runs 12 residues. For the CDR3, the DNA is TGCAGCGCGAAGGGACAGGGGGACGAGCAGTACTTC. It yields the protein CSAKGQGDEQYF.

The table lists this clonotype with a few counts. The chain links TRBV11-2 to TRBJ2-5; 7 bases line up with TRBD2. V lost 1 base to trimming and J lost 5 bases; unmatched junction nucleotides: 10. The length of the CDR3 is 16 residues. CDR1 SGHAT and CDR2 FQNNGV come from the germline V gene. CDR3 amino acids: CASSLGEAGPGETQYF. The CDR3 nucleotides are TGTGCCAGCAGCTTAGGGGAAGCGGGACCGGGGGAGACCCAGTACTTC.

This clonotype has only a few counts. The chain combines TRBV9 with TRBJ1-2; the match to TRBD1 covers 12 bases. Germline V gene data show CDR1 as SGDLS and CDR2 as YYNGEE. Unmatched junction bases numbered 5, after V lost 4 bases and J lost 7 bases. The CDR3 is made up of 14 amino acids. The CDR3 loop reads CASSPGTGGSGYTF. The CDR3 nucleotides read TGTGCCAGCAGCCCAGGGACAGGGGGCAGTGGCTACACCTTC.